The entry below describes one TCR beta chain. This sample is part of a study of T-cell reconstitution after alpha-beta-depleted transplantation in children. Germline V lookup: CDR1 SGHTA, CDR2 FQGNSA. V lost 1 base, J lost 1 base, and 7 bases lay in between. This CDR3 has 14 amino acids. Unique molecular identifiers were incorporated into the prepared TCRbeta library. MiXCR, applied by TCRdb to the PCR reads, yields one record per CDR3 protein. The sample lists 400,000 to 500,000 distinct CDR3 sequences, 11% occurring once. The receptor's source is a human donor who donated a stem cell graft to a child with acute myeloid leukemia. The sample consisted of PBMCs from the stem cell graft donor, taken from the stem cell graft. The rearrangement joins TRBV7-2 to TRBJ2-5; no clear D gene. CDR3 region: CASSLERLQETQYF. CDR3 sequence (DNA): TGTGCCAGCAGCTTAGAACGGCTCCAAGAGACCCAGTACTTC.